This T cell receptor beta chain originates from a study of technical replicates of blood from four donors. CDR1 SGHDT and CDR2 YYEEEE come from the germline V gene. This CDR3 is 11 amino acids long. Trimming shortened V by 3 bases and J by 2 bases, and 3 bases separated the two germline ends. Profiling relied on immunoSEQ multiplex PCR, and the TCRdb table lists in-frame clones only, not all of them. This sample has 79,000 or so clones, with 93% found just once. This sequence was found in a human donor in good health. The specimen was T cells isolated from PBMCs. J is TRBJ2-7 and V is TRBV5-6; D is uncertain. CDR3 in amino acids: CASSSTYEQYF. Written as DNA, the CDR3 is TGTGCCAGCAGCTCCACCTACGAGCAGTACTTC.